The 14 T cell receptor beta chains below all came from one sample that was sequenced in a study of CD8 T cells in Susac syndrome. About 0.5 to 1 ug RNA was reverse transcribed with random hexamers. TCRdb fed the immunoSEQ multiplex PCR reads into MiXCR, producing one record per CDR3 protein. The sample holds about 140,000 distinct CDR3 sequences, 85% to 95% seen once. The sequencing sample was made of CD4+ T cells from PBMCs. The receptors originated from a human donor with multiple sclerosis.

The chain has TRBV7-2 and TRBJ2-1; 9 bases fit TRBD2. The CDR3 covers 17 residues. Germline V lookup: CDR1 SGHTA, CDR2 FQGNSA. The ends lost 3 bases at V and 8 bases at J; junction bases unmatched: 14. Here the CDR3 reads CASSLRETSGPGDEQFF. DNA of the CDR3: TGTGCCAGCAGCTTGAGGGAGACTAGCGGCCCAGGGGATGAGCAGTTCTTC.

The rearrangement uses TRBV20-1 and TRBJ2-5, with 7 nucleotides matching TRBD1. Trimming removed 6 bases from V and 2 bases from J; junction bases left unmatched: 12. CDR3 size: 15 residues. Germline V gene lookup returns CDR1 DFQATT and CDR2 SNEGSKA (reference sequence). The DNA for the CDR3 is TGCAGTGCGAACCGGGACAGTCACACTCAAGAGACCCAGTACTTC. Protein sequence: CSANRDSHTQETQYF.

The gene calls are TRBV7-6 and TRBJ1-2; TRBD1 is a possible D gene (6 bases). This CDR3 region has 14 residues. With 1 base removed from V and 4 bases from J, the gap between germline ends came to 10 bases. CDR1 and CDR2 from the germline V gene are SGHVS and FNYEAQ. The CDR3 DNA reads TGTGCCAGCAGCTTAGAAACAGGGTCCTATGGCTACACCTTC. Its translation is CASSLETGSYGYTF.

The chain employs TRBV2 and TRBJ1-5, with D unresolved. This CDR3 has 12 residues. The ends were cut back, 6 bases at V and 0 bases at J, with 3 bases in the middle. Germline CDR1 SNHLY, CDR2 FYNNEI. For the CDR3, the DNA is TGTGCCAGCAGGGGTAGCAATCAGCCCCAGCATTTT. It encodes CASRGSNQPQHF. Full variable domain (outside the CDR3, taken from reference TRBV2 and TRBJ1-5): EPEVTQTPSHQVTQMGQEVILRCVPISNHLYFYWYRQILGQKVEFLVSFYNNEISEKSEIFDDQFSVERPDGSNFTLKIRSTKLEDSAMYFCASRGSNQPQHFGDGTRLSIL.

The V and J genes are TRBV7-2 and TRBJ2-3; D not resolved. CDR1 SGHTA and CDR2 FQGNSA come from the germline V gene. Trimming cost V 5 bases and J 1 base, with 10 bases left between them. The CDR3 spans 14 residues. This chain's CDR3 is CASSAQVGTDTQYF. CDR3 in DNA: TGTGCCAGCAGCGCCCAAGTGGGCACAGATACGCAGTATTTT.

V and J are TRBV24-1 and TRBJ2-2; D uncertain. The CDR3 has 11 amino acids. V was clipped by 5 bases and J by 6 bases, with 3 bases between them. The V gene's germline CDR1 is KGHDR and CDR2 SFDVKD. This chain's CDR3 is CATSVAGELFF. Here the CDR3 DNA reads TGTGCCACCAGTGTCGCCGGGGAGCTGTTTTTT.

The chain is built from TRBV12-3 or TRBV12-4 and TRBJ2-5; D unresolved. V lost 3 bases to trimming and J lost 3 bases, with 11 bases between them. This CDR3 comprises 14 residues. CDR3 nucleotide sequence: TGTGCCAGCAGTTTGACCCCATCGAAAGAGACCCAGTACTTC. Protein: CASSLTPSKETQYF.

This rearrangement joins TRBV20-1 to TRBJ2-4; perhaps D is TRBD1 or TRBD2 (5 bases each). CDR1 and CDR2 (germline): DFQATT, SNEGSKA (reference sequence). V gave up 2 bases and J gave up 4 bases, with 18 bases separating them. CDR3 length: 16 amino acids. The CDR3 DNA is TGCAGTGCTAGATTTGTAGGGACGGGTAGAAAAAACATTCAGTACTTC. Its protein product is CSARFVGTGRKNIQYF.

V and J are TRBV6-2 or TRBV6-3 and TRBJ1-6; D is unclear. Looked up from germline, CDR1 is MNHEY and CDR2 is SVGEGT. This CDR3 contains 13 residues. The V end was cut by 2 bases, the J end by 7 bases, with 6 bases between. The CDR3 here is CASSYGTNSPLHF. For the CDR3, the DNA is TGTGCCAGCAGTTACGGTACAAATTCACCCCTCCACTTT.

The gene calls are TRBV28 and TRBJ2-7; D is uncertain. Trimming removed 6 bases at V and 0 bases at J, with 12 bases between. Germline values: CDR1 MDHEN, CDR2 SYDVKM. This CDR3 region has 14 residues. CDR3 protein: CASSPGLNSYEQYF. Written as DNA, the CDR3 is TGTGCCAGCAGCCCCGGGCTGAACTCCTACGAGCAGTACTTC.

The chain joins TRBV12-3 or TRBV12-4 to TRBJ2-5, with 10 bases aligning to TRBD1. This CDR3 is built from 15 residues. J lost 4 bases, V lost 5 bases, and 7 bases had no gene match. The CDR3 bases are TGTGCCAGCAGTCGAGCGGGACAGGGGCGAGAGACCCAGTACTTC. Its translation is CASSRAGQGRETQYF.

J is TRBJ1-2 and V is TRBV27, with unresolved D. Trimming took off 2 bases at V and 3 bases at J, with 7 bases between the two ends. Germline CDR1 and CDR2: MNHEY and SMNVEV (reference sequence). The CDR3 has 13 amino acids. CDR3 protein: CASSLRADYGYTF. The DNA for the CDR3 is TGTGCCAGCAGTTTACGGGCAGACTATGGCTACACCTTC.

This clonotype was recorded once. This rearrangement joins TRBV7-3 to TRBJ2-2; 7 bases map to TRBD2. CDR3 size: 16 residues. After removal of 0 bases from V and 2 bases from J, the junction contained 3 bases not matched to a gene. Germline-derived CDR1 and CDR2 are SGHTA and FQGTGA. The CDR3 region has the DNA TGTGCCAGCAGCTTAACCCCTAGCGGTAACACCGGGGAGCTGTTTTTT. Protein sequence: CASSLTPSGNTGELFF.

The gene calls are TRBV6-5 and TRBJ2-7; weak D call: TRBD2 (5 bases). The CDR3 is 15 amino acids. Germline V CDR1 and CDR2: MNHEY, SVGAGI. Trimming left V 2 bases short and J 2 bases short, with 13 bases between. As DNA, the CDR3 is TGTGCCAGCAGTTACGACCGGACTTACACCTACGAGCAGTACTTC. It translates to CASSYDRTYTYEQYF.